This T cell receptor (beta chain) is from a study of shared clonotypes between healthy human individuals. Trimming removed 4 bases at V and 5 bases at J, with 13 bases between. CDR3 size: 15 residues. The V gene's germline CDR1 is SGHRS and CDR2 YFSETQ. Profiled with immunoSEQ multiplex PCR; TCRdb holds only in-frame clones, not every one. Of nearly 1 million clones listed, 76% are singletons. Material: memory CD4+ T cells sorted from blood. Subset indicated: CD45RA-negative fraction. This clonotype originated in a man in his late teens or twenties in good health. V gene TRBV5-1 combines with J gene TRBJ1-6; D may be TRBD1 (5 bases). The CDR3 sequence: CASSGQGGNNSPLHF. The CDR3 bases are TGCGCCAGCAGCGGCCAGGGAGGGAATAATTCACCCCTCCACTTT.